The T cell receptor (beta chain) described here comes from a study of shared clonotypes between healthy human individuals. The naive CD8 population came from CD45RO-negative cells selected for CCR7, without terminally differentiated effector memory CD45RA+ cells. Deep level was the assay's run setting. Profiled with immunoSEQ multiplex PCR; TCRdb holds only in-frame clones, not every one. In the table there are hundreds of thousands of clones, about 90% of which are singletons. Source material: naive CD8+ T cells sorted from blood. The TCR sequence derives from a man aged 25-40 years in good health.

CDR3 amino acids: CASARGVVAGPNEQFF. The CDR3 DNA sequence: TGTGCCAGCGCCCGGGGGGTGGTAGCGGGTCCCAATGAGCAGTTCTTC. This rearrangement joins TRBV27 to TRBJ2-1; 7 positions agree with TRBD2. CDR1 is MNHEY, CDR2 SMNVEV, per germline (reference sequence). The V segment lost 8 bases and the J segment 6 bases; nucleotides outside the gene matches: 16. This CDR3 contains 16 residues.